The rows below give T cell receptor beta chains drawn from one sample of a study of T cell responses to AZD1222 COVID-19 vaccine. Data came from immunoSEQ multiplex PCR; TCRdb stores just in-frame clones and leaves some out. This sample has some 150,000 clones; around nine tenths occur once, and the top ten carry about 4.4%. This specimen consisted of peripheral blood, obtained on day 0 of AZD1222 vaccination. All receptors derive from an adult in good health. CDR3s include the opening cysteine and the closing phenylalanine or tryptophan. The order of the fields is J gene, D gene, clone size, V gene, CDR3 protein, CDR3 DNA. The D gene is left open where the match is weak. Clone size is shown for a subset of rows, as once, few, many or a class of expanded clone.

>TRBJ1-5|NA|NA|TRBV7-2
CASSSLNRNQPQHF
TGTGCCAGCAGCTCCCTCAATCGTAACCAGCCCCAGCATTTT
>TRBJ2-1|TRBD2|NA|TRBV15
CAASRIPGGGAVEQFF
TGTGCCGCCAGCAGAATTCCTGGCGGGGGGGCCGTTGAGCAGTTCTTC
>TRBJ2-7|NA|NA|TRBV19
CASSMSGGGGLNEQYF
TGTGCCAGTAGTATGTCGGGAGGAGGGGGCCTTAACGAGCAGTACTTC
>TRBJ1-5|NA|NA|TRBV19
CASSKFAERGSQPQHF
TGTGCCAGTAGTAAATTCGCGGAGCGAGGAAGCCAGCCCCAGCATTTT
>TRBJ1-2|NA|NA|TRBV2
CASSAPGQSYYGYTF
TGTGCCAGCAGCGCGCCGGGACAAAGTTACTATGGCTACACCTTC
>TRBJ1-5|TRBD1|NA|TRBV30
CAWSKEKKTGYSNQPQHF
TGTGCCTGGAGCAAGGAAAAGAAGACAGGGTATAGCAATCAGCCCCAGCATTTT
>TRBJ2-1|TRBD1|once|TRBV5-4
CASRRTGIVNEQFF
TGTGCCAGCAGAAGGACAGGGATCGTCAATGAGCAGTTCTTC
>TRBJ2-2|NA|NA|TRBV27
CASSPSWDRFLTGELFF
TGTGCCAGCAGTCCTTCCTGGGACCGGTTTTTAACCGGGGAGCTGTTTTTT
>TRBJ1-1|NA|NA|TRBV4-1
CASSQGRAGTNTEAFF
TGCGCCAGCAGCCAAGGCCGTGCAGGGACGAACACTGAAGCTTTCTTT
>TRBJ2-7|TRBD1|NA|TRBV14
CASSQRDRPYEQYF
TGTGCCAGCAGCCAACGGGACAGGCCCTACGAGCAGTACTTC
>TRBJ2-3|NA|NA|TRBV6-2/TRBV6-3
CASSGGDTQYF
TGTGCCAGCAGTGGAGGAGATACGCAGTATTTT
>TRBJ2-1|NA|once|TRBV7-8
CASSPFTHEQFF
TGTGCCAGCAGCCCCTTTACCCATGAGCAGTTCTTC
>TRBJ1-2|NA|once|TRBV6-5
CASSYGQDYGYTF
TGTGCCAGCAGTTACGGGCAGGACTATGGCTACACCTTC
>TRBJ2-7|TRBD1|NA|TRBV19
CASSTRTGGIYEQYF
TGTGCCAGTAGCACCCGGACAGGGGGTATCTACGAGCAGTACTTC
>TRBJ1-6|NA|NA|TRBV7-3
CASSLKAGNSPLHF
TGTGCCAGCAGCTTAAAGGCGGGGAATTCACCCCTCCACTTT
>TRBJ1-1|TRBD1|NA|TRBV27
CASSKFRDRGSNTEAFF
TGTGCCAGCAGTAAATTCCGGGACAGGGGCTCGAACACTGAAGCTTTCTTT
>TRBJ2-5|TRBD2|NA|TRBV5-1
CASSLEGTTFQETQYF
TGCGCCAGCAGCTTGGAAGGGACTACCTTCCAAGAGACCCAGTACTTC
>TRBJ2-3|NA|NA|TRBV27
CASRSWGGSTDTQYF
TGTGCCAGCAGATCATGGGGGGGCAGCACAGATACGCAGTATTTT
>TRBJ1-1|TRBD1|few|TRBV7-3
CASSLGTENTEAFF
TGTGCCAGCAGCTTAGGGACAGAAAACACTGAAGCTTTCTTT
>TRBJ2-1|TRBD2|NA|TRBV29-1
CSVSGAGVYNEQFF
TGCAGCGTGTCCGGAGCGGGAGTTTACAATGAGCAGTTCTTC
>TRBJ1-3|NA|NA|TRBV3-1/TRBV3-2
CASSQGVQADTIYF
TGTGCCAGCAGCCAAGGGGTACAGGCGGACACCATATATTTT
>TRBJ1-1|NA|NA|TRBV27
CASRLTSLVTEAFF
TGTGCCAGCAGGTTAACCAGTCTTGTCACTGAAGCTTTCTTT
>TRBJ1-1|NA|NA|TRBV6-5
CASSRGVRGNEAFF
TGTGCCAGCAGTAGGGGCGTAAGGGGAAATGAAGCTTTCTTT
>TRBJ2-3|TRBD2|NA|TRBV11-2
CASSPSWASGGAPDTQYF
TGTGCCAGCAGCCCTTCGTGGGCTAGCGGGGGGGCACCAGATACGCAGTATTTT
>TRBJ1-3|NA|NA|TRBV28
CASSSSGGPSGNTIYF
TGTGCCAGCAGTTCCAGTGGGGGACCCTCTGGAAACACCATATATTTT
>TRBJ2-5|NA|NA|TRBV20-1
CSAPLSETQYF
TGCAGTGCCCCCTTGTCTGAGACCCAGTACTTC
>TRBJ2-1|NA|NA|TRBV11-1
CASSPPLGSSEQFF
TGTGCCAGCAGCCCCCCTCTCGGGAGTTCGGAGCAGTTCTTC
>TRBJ1-2|TRBD1|NA|TRBV5-6
CASSLDRTGANYGYTF
TGTGCCAGCAGCTTGGATCGGACAGGAGCTAACTATGGCTACACCTTC
>TRBJ1-5|NA|NA|TRBV19
CASSIWGDSNQPQHF
TGTGCCAGTAGTATATGGGGGGATAGCAATCAGCCCCAGCATTTT
>TRBJ1-3|NA|NA|TRBV6-5
CASEYVFVSGNTIYF
TGTGCCAGCGAGTACGTCTTCGTTTCTGGAAACACCATATATTTT
>TRBJ1-5|NA|few|TRBV19
CASSIGSPYNQPQHF
TGTGCCAGTAGTATCGGCAGCCCTTACAATCAGCCCCAGCATTTT
>TRBJ2-5|NA|few|TRBV13
CASSLRKETQYF
TGTGCCAGCAGCCTGCGGAAAGAGACCCAGTACTTC
>TRBJ1-6|NA|NA|TRBV10-3
CAIRGDGHTPPLHF
TGTGCCATCAGAGGGGACGGTCATACCCCACCCCTCCACTTT
>TRBJ2-5|TRBD1|NA|TRBV10-3
CAISGDSQETQYF
TGTGCCATCAGCGGGGACAGCCAAGAGACCCAGTACTTC
>TRBJ2-7|TRBD2|NA|TRBV5-4
CASSLGLAGVYEQYF
TGTGCCAGCAGCTTGGGACTAGCGGGAGTGTACGAGCAGTACTTC
>TRBJ2-2|NA|NA|TRBV7-9
CASSLAGIATGELFF
TGTGCCAGCAGCTTAGCAGGGATTGCCACCGGGGAGCTGTTTTTT
>TRBJ1-2|NA|NA|TRBV5-1
CASSFLLFNYGYTF
TGCGCCAGCAGCTTTTTGTTGTTTAACTATGGCTACACCTTC